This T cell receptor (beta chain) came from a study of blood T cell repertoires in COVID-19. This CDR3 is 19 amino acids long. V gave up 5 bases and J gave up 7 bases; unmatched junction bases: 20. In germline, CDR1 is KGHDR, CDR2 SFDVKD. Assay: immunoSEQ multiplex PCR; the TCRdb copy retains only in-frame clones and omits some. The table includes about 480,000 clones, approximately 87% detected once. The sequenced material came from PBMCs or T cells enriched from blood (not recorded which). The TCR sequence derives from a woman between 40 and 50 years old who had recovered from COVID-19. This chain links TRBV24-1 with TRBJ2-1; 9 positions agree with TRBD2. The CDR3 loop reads CATSGSLAGGFPAVNEQFF. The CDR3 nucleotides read TGTGCCACCAGTGGTTCGCTTGCGGGAGGGTTCCCCGCCGTTAATGAGCAGTTCTTC.